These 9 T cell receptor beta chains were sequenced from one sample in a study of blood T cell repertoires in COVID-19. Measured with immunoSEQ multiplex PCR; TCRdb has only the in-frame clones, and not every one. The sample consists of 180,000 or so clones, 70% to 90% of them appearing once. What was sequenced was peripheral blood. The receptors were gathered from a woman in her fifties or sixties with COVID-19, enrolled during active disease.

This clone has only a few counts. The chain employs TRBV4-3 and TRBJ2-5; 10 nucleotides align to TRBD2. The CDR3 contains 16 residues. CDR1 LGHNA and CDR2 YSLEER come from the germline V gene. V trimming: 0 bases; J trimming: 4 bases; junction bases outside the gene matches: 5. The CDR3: CASSQDRAGGLETQYF. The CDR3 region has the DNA TGCGCCAGCAGCCAAGATCGAGCGGGAGGGTTAGAGACCCAGTACTTC.

CDR3 amino acids: CASSVATGQDYEQYF. The CDR3 DNA reads as TGTGCCAGCAGCGTAGCTACGGGACAAGACTACGAGCAGTACTTC. The V gene is TRBV9, the J gene TRBJ2-7; TRBD1 is a possible D gene (6 bases). CDR1 is SGDLS and CDR2 is YYNGEE in the germline V gene. V was trimmed by 0 bases and J by 3 bases, leaving 13 bases between them. The CDR3 extends over 15 amino acids. Looking up the rest from reference TRBV9 and TRBJ2-7 gives the full variable domain: DSGVTQTPKHLITATGQRVTLRCSPRSGDLSVYWYQQSLDQGLQFLIQYYNGEERAKGNILERFSAQQFPDLHSELNLSSLELGDSALYFCASSVATGQDYEQYFGPGTRLTVT.

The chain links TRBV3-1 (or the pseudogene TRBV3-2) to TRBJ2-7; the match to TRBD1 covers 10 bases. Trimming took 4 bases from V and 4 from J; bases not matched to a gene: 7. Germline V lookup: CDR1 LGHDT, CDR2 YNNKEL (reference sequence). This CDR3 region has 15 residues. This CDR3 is CASSLGQGFRYEQYF. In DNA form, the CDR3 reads TGTGCCAGCAGCCTGGGACAGGGGTTCCGGTACGAGCAGTACTTC.

DNA for the CDR3: TGTGCCAGCAGCTTAGCAGGGGACAGGGGGAACAATGAGCAGTTCTTC. Translated: CASSLAGDRGNNEQFF. The chain carries TRBV7-9 and TRBJ2-1, with 11 bases fitting TRBD1. The CDR3 spans 16 residues. V lost 0 bases, J lost 5 bases, and 3 bases stayed unmatched. Germline V gene lookup returns CDR1 SEHNR and CDR2 FQNEAQ (reference sequence).

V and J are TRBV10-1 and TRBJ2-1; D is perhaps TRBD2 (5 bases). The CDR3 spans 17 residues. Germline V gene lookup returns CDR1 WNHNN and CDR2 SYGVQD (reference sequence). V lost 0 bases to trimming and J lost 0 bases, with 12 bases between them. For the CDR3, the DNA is TGCGCCAGCAGTGAGTCGGGAGTCGGGTCCTCCTACAATGAGCAGTTCTTC. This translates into CASSESGVGSSYNEQFF.

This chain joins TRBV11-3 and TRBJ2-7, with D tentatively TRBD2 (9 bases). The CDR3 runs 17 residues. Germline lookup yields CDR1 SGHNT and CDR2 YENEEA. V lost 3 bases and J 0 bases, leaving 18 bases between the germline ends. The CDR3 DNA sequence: TGTGCCAGCAGCTTGGCGGGGGGGGACAGGCTCTCCTACGAGCAGTACTTC. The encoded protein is CASSLAGGDRLSYEQYF. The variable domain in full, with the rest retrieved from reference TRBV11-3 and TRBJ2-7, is EAGVVQSPRYKIIEKKQPVAFWCNPISGHNTLYWYLQNLGQGPELLIRYENEEAVDDSQLPKDRFSAERLKGVDSTLKIQPAELGDSAVYLCASSLAGGDRLSYEQYFGPGTRLTVT.

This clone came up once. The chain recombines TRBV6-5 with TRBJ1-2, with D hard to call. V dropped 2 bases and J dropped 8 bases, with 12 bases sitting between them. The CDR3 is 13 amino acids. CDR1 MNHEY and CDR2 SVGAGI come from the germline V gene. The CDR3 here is CASSYRESGGYTF. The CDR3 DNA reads TGTGCCAGCAGTTACAGGGAGTCTGGCGGCTACACCTTC.

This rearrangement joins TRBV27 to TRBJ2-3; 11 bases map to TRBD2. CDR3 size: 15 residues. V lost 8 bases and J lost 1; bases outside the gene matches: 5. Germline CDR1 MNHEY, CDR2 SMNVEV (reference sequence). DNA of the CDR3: TGTGCCAGCTCGACTAGCGGGATCCGCACAGATACGCAGTATTTT. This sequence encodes CASSTSGIRTDTQYF.

Here the CDR3 reads CASTDTGGGNTIYF. Here the CDR3 DNA reads TGTGCCAGCACCGACACAGGGGGCGGAAACACCATATATTTT. The chain combines TRBV7-9 with TRBJ1-3, with TRBD1 identical over 9 bases. CDR3 length: 14 residues. Trimming at V came to 7 bases and at J to 4 bases, leaving 5 bases not matched to a gene. Germline V CDR1 and CDR2: SEHNR, FQNEAQ (reference sequence).